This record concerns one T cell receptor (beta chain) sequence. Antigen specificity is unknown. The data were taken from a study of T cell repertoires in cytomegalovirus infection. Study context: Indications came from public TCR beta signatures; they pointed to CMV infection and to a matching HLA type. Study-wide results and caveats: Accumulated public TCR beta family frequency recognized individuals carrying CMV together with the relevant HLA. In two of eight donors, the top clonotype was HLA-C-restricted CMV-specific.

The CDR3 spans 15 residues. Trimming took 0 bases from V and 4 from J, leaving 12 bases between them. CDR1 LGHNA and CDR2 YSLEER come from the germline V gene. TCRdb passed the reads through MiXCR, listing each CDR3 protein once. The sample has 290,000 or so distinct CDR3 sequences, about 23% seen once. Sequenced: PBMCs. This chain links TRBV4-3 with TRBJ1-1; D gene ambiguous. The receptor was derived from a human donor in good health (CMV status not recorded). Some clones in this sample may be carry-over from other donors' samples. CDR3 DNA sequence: TGCGCCAGCAGCCAAGATCCTCTGTCCGGCACTGAAGCTTTCTTT. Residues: CASSQDPLSGTEAFF.